Shown below are 29 T cell receptor beta chains from a single sample sequenced in a study of T cell repertoires in cytomegalovirus infection (dated by TCRdb to between 2018 and 2021). No antigens are known for them. TCRdb records Illumina HiSeq 1500 as the sequencer. The public reads were reanalyzed by TCRdb: fastp trimming at Q25, MiXCR alignment, in-frame beta chains only. Every entry covers one CDR3 protein and lists the most common genes and DNA from its rows. This sample holds hundreds of thousands of distinct CDR3 sequences; 30% to 40% were observed only once. The top ten constitute 18% of the sample. The intended sense of this specimen's treatment or condition label: in vitro stimulation with specific CMV peptide epitopes to enrich CMV-specific T cells. The sample was cultured PBMCs, taken from culture after CMV antigen stimulation. The receptors were gathered from a human donor in good health (CMV status not recorded). Some clones in this sample may be carry-over from other donors' samples.

This clonotype was seen many times. The chain links TRBV6-1 to TRBJ2-3; D ambiguous. Germline values: CDR1 MNHNS, CDR2 SASEGT. V was shortened by 1 base and J by 1 base, with 3 bases between the two germline ends. The CDR3 has 13 amino acids. The CDR3 reads CASSEGGTDTQYF. The CDR3 DNA reads TGTGCCAGCAGTGAAGGGGGCACAGATACGCAGTATTTT.

This clonotype has more than one count but fewer than ten. V is TRBV12-3 or TRBV12-4 and J is TRBJ1-2, with D possibly being TRBD1 (5 bases). The V and J ends lost 2 bases and 8 bases respectively, with 12 bases between them. The CDR3 contains 13 residues. The chain's CDR3 is CASSLPGNVGYTF. CDR3 DNA: TGTGCCAGCAGTTTACCAGGGAACGTCGGCTACACCTTC.

This clonotype was seen more than once but under ten times. The chain employs TRBV7-6 and TRBJ2-3, with D unresolved. The CDR3 length is 12 residues. V was clipped by 5 bases and J by 6 bases, with 9 bases between them. The germline gives CDR1 SGHVS, CDR2 FNYEAQ. This CDR3 reads CASSAMGDTQYF. DNA for the CDR3: TGTGCCAGCAGCGCCATGGGGGATACGCAGTATTTT.

This chain joins TRBV5-1 and TRBJ2-3, with 7 bases aligning to TRBD1. This CDR3 comprises 15 residues. V was clipped by 5 bases and J by 1 base; unmatched bases: 7. CDR1 SGHRS and CDR2 YFSETQ come from the germline V gene. CDR3 in DNA: TGCGCCAGCAGGGATAGTCAGGGGGGCACAGATACGCAGTATTTT. Translating gives CASRDSQGGTDTQYF.

The V gene is TRBV20-1, the J gene TRBJ2-1; tentatively, D is TRBD2 (6 bases). This CDR3 region has 12 residues. V was cut by 8 bases and J by 4 bases, with 12 bases left in between. CDR1 and CDR2 (germline): DFQATT, SNEGSKA (reference sequence). In DNA form, the CDR3 reads TGCAGTACTGGAGGGGTTTACAATGAGCAGTTCTTC. Protein: CSTGGVYNEQFF.

The chain joins TRBV18 to TRBJ1-4; TRBD1 matches 8 bases. In germline, CDR1 is KGHSH, CDR2 LQKENI. V was clipped by 3 bases and J by 8 bases; unmatched bases: 8. The CDR3 totals 15 residues. CDR3 DNA sequence: TGTGCCAGCTCACCTTCAGGACAGGGCCGGGAAAAACTGTTTTTT. Its translation is CASSPSGQGREKLFF.

This clonotype has just a few counts. This CDR3 reads CASSTPGTGGGELFF. CDR3 DNA: TGTGCCAGTAGTACCCCCGGGACAGGGGGAGGGGAGCTGTTTTTT. The genes are TRBV19 and TRBJ2-2; 11 nucleotides agree with TRBD1. CDR1 is LNHDA, CDR2 SQIVND, per germline (reference sequence). CDR3 size: 15 residues. Trimming at V came to 4 bases and at J to 8 bases, leaving 6 bases not matched to a gene.

The chain combines TRBV28 with TRBJ2-4; weak D call: TRBD2 (6 bases). CDR1 is MDHEN and CDR2 is SYDVKM in the germline V gene. Trimming stripped 2 bases from V and 0 bases from J, with 8 bases between. There are 15 residues in the CDR3. This CDR3 is CASSLGGTAKNIQYF. The CDR3 DNA follows: TGTGCCAGCAGTTTAGGCGGGACAGCCAAAAACATTCAGTACTTC.

The chain has TRBV12-5 and TRBJ1-5; tentatively, D is TRBD1 (5 bases). Germline V CDR1 and CDR2: LGHNT, FRNRAP. This CDR3 region has 15 residues. V lost 1 base and J lost 4, with 11 bases in between. In nucleotides, the CDR3 is TGTGCTAGTGGTTTGGGCGGGACGATAAATCAGCCCCAGCATTTT. Translating gives CASGLGGTINQPQHF.

In its sample, this clonotype was seen once. The chain has TRBV3-1 and TRBJ1-2, with 7 bases fitting TRBD1. Germline values: CDR1 LGHDT, CDR2 YNNKEL (reference sequence). The CDR3 runs 14 residues. J was trimmed by 5 bases and V by 4 bases; bases with no gene match: 7. CDR3: CASSPRTGRYGYTF. The CDR3 nucleotides read TGTGCCAGCAGCCCCCGGACAGGAAGGTATGGCTACACCTTC.

For this clonotype: It may be a read error: a sequence one base away is much more abundant. The chain joins TRBV7-2 to TRBJ1-5; weak D call: TRBD1 (5 bases). This CDR3 spans 13 amino acids. V was pared by 3 bases and J by 4 bases, with 7 bases between. CDR1 and CDR2 from the germline V gene are SGHTA and FQGNSA. The CDR3 loop is CASSFWGNQPQHF. Here the CDR3 DNA reads TGTGCCAGCAGCTTCTGGGGGAATCAGCCCCAGCATTTT. Variable domain in full (rest from reference TRBV7-2 and TRBJ1-5): GAGVSQSPSNKVTEKGKDVELRCDPISGHTALYWYRQSLGQGLEFLIYFQGNSAPDKSGLPSDRFSAERTGGSVSTLTIQRTQQEDSAVYLCASSFWGNQPQHFGDGTRLSIL.

This clonotype was observed many times. The V gene is TRBV7-8, the J gene TRBJ1-2; 9 bases agree with TRBD1. The ends lost 3 bases at V and 3 bases at J; junction bases unmatched: 2. Germline CDR1 SGHVS, CDR2 FQNEAQ. The CDR3 has 14 residues. CDR3 DNA: TGTGCCAGCAGCTTTCGGACAGGGGACTATGGCTACACCTTC. As protein: CASSFRTGDYGYTF.

This clonotype appeared a few times. The chain couples TRBV27 to TRBJ1-2, with D unclear. The V end lost 0 bases, the J end lost 3 bases, and 5 bases lay between the germline ends. The CDR3 is made up of 13 amino acids. The V gene's germline CDR1 is MNHEY and CDR2 SMNVEV (reference sequence). CDR3 loop: CASSLSEDYGYTF. The CDR3 DNA sequence: TGTGCCAGCAGTTTATCGGAGGACTATGGCTACACCTTC.

This clonotype occurred once. The V gene is TRBV3-1, the J gene TRBJ2-1; possible D gene TRBD1, 5 bases. The CDR3 runs 15 residues. V was cut by 6 bases and J by 6 bases, with 18 bases left in between. The V gene's germline CDR1 is LGHDT and CDR2 YNNKEL (reference sequence). CDR3 amino acids: CASSHLTGLGNEQFF. The CDR3 DNA is TGTGCCAGCAGTCACCTTACAGGTTTGGGCAATGAGCAGTTCTTC.

V gene TRBV7-6 combines with J gene TRBJ2-2; D remains ambiguous. Germline CDR1 and CDR2: SGHVS and FNYEAQ. V lost 6 bases and J 6 bases, leaving 8 bases between the germline ends. The CDR3 covers 12 residues. The CDR3 here is CASSRSAGELFF. CDR3 in DNA: TGTGCCAGCAGTCGGAGCGCCGGGGAGCTGTTTTTT.

The chain joins TRBV14 to TRBJ1-2; no clear D. V was pared by 0 bases and J by 7 bases, with 12 bases between. The CDR3 runs to 14 residues. Germline V gene lookup returns CDR1 SGHDN and CDR2 FVKESK. The CDR3 region has the DNA TGTGCCAGCAGCCAAGATGGTCGGGAGGGTGGCTACACCTTC. Translating gives CASSQDGREGGYTF.

The rearrangement links TRBV11-2 to TRBJ2-1; 13 nucleotides line up with TRBD2. Germline CDR1 reads SGHAT; CDR2 reads FQNNGV. The junction had 6 bases not matched to a gene; V was cut back by 2 bases and J by 8 bases. The CDR3 is made up of 16 amino acids. The CDR3 DNA reads TGTGCCAGCAGCTTAAGGGGGACTAGCGGGGTGGATGAGCAGTTCTTC. This gives the protein CASSLRGTSGVDEQFF.

This chain links TRBV2 with TRBJ1-1; TRBD1 matches 8 bases. This CDR3 contains 17 residues. V lost 5 bases and J lost 3; bases outside the gene matches: 14. CDR1 is SNHLY and CDR2 is FYNNEI in the germline V gene. CDR3 amino acids: CASSWDRQRGSDTEAFF. The CDR3 DNA follows: TGTGCCAGCAGTTGGGACAGGCAGAGGGGAAGTGACACTGAAGCTTTCTTT.

This clonotype was found many times. The CDR3 protein is CATLRSGGSSYEQYF. CDR3 bases: TGTGCCACCCTTAGGTCGGGGGGGAGCTCCTACGAGCAGTACTTC. The chain uses TRBV7-2 and TRBJ2-7, with TRBD2 identical over 8 bases. This CDR3 has 15 amino acids. V shed 10 bases and J 0 bases; nucleotides not matched to a gene: 11. CDR1 and CDR2 (germline): SGHTA, FQGNSA.

This chain connects TRBV7-2 to TRBJ1-2; possibly TRBD1 for D (6 bases). This CDR3 is built from 13 residues. Between the trimmed V and J ends, which lost 3 bases and 5 bases, there was a span of 10 bases. Germline CDR1 and CDR2: SGHTA and FQGNSA. DNA for the CDR3: TGTGCCAGCAGCTTTCTTACAGGGTATGGCTACACCTTC. This sequence encodes CASSFLTGYGYTF.

The V call is TRBV2, the J call TRBJ1-2; D call uncertain. V was cut by 2 bases and J by 3 bases, with 13 bases left in between. The CDR3 has 15 amino acids. Looked up from germline, CDR1 is SNHLY and CDR2 is FYNNEI. The chain's CDR3 is CASSERRALHYGYTF. The CDR3 region has the DNA TGTGCCAGCAGTGAACGCAGAGCATTGCACTATGGCTACACCTTC.

This clonotype was seen many times. The chain carries TRBV7-2 and TRBJ1-1, with unresolved D. The length of the CDR3 is 13 residues. Germline V gives CDR1 SGHTA, CDR2 FQGNSA. V was trimmed by 5 bases and J by 11 bases, leaving 18 bases between them. The CDR3 loop reads CASSGQVENMAFF. CDR3 DNA: TGTGCCAGCAGCGGTCAAGTAGAGAACATGGCTTTCTTT. Full variable domain (remainder filled in from reference TRBV7-2 and TRBJ1-1): GAGVSQSPSNKVTEKGKDVELRCDPISGHTALYWYRQSLGQGLEFLIYFQGNSAPDKSGLPSDRFSAERTGGSVSTLTIQRTQQEDSAVYLCASSGQVENMAFFGQGTRLTVV.

This clonotype occurred a few times. CDR3 sequence: CASSYLAVPGQGISGYTF. Written as DNA, the CDR3 is TGTGCCAGCAGTTATTTGGCGGTCCCGGGACAGGGGATAAGTGGCTACACCTTC. J is TRBJ1-2 and V is TRBV6-9; 10 bases match TRBD1. The J segment lost 7 bases and the V segment lost 1 base, leaving 15 bases of the junction unmatched. Germline V gene sequence: CDR1 MNHGY, CDR2 SVAAGI. CDR3 size: 18 residues.

Only a few counts were recorded for this clonotype. The chain joins TRBV6-1 to TRBJ2-7, with 8 bases that match TRBD2. V lost 6 bases, J lost 2 bases, and 9 bases stayed unmatched. Germline-derived CDR1 and CDR2 are MNHNS and SASEGT. This CDR3 contains 15 residues. The CDR3 DNA reads as TGTGCCAGCAGGGGGGGGCTAGCGGGTCCCTACGAGCAGTACTTC. Encoded protein: CASRGGLAGPYEQYF.

V and J are TRBV5-4 and TRBJ2-1; 9 bases line up with TRBD2. Germline V gene sequence: CDR1 SGHNT, CDR2 YYREEE (reference sequence). The CDR3 is 16 residues long. V trimming: 4 bases; J trimming: 2 bases; junction bases outside the gene matches: 7. The CDR3 loop reads CASSSSGGGAYNEQFF. For the CDR3, the DNA is TGTGCCAGCAGCAGTTCGGGCGGGGGGGCCTACAATGAGCAGTTCTTC.

This sequence joins TRBV28 and TRBJ1-5; D uncertain. This CDR3 has 14 residues. V was shortened by 2 bases and J by 3 bases, with 8 bases between the two germline ends. CDR1 is MDHEN and CDR2 is SYDVKM in the germline V gene. The CDR3, as DNA: TGTGCCAGCAGTTTAGACCGGATCAATCAGCCCCAGCATTTT. It codes for CASSLDRINQPQHF.

The V gene is TRBV5-5, the J gene TRBJ2-2, with TRBD1 matching over 7 bases. V was clipped by 3 bases and J by 1 base; unmatched bases: 6. Germline loops: CDR1 SGHKS, CDR2 YYEKEE (reference sequence). The CDR3 has 16 residues. The CDR3 region has the DNA TGTGCCAGCAGCTGGCCGTACAGGGGGAACACCGGGGAGCTGTTTTTT. Translating it yields CASSWPYRGNTGELFF.

Regarding this clonotype: It may be a read error: a sequence one base away is much more abundant. J is TRBJ1-4 and V is TRBV12-3 or TRBV12-4; D remains ambiguous. The V gene lost 6 bases and the J gene lost 5 bases, with 4 bases spanning the gap. The CDR3 is 11 residues long. The CDR3 DNA reads TGTGCCAGCAGGTCCAATGAAAAACTGTTTTTT. Protein product: CASRSNEKLFF.

This clonotype was detected only a few times. CDR3 sequence: CASSTTGGVLHEQYF. CDR3 coding DNA: TGTGCCAGCAGCACAACAGGGGGGGTTCTGCACGAGCAGTACTTC. V usage is TRBV7-2 and J usage is TRBJ2-7; D is perhaps TRBD1 (8 bases). The CDR3 extends over 15 amino acids. Germline CDR1 and CDR2: SGHTA and FQGNSA. Between the trimmed V and J ends, which lost 5 bases and 5 bases, there was a span of 19 bases.